This T cell receptor beta chain is drawn from a study of blood T cell repertoires in COVID-19. About the research overall: T cells, B-cell-depleted T cells, or PBMCs provided the cDNA or gDNA that served as material.

This clone appeared many times. Clinical history as reported by participants underpinned cohort assignment. Recovery meant two consecutive negative NP/OP PCR tests, professional clearance, or resolved symptoms. Produced via immunoSEQ multiplex PCR; TCRdb's table is partial and in-frame only. The data contain about 280,000 clones, roughly 85% of them singletons. The CDR3 consists of 15 residues. V was cut by 4 bases and J by 3 bases, with 12 bases left in between. The germline V gene has CDR1 MGHRA and CDR2 YSYEKL. The V gene is TRBV4-1, the J gene TRBJ1-4; D not resolved. This sequence originates from a woman aged 40 to 49 who had recovered from COVID-19. Input material: PBMCs or T cells enriched from blood (not recorded which). This CDR3 is CASSPPRGANEKLFF. DNA for the CDR3: TGCGCCAGCAGCCCGCCCCGCGGGGCTAATGAAAAACTGTTTTTT.